These 18 T cell receptor beta chains were all obtained from the same sample, sequenced in a study of technical replicates of blood from a handful of donors (TCRdb year 2017). Libraries came from the immunoSEQ multiplex PCR assay. Drawn from immuneACCESS, this table holds only the in-frame rearrangements with V and J called that TCRdb kept. Clones are partly lost; checked studies trace under half to an unresolved V gene and leave the rest unexplained. This sample gives 65,000 to 80,000 clones in total; roughly 98% of them show up just once. The ten biggest clones cover around 0.2% of the sample. Sample: T cells isolated from PBMCs. Receptors were obtained from a human donor in good health.

V and J are TRBV11-3 and TRBJ2-7, with TRBD2 matching over 9 bases. V lost 5 bases and J lost 4; bases outside the gene matches: 6. CDR3 length: 14 residues. Germline-derived CDR1 and CDR2 are SGHNT and YENEEA. For the CDR3, the DNA is TGTGCCAGCAGCCCCACTAGCGGGCATTACGAGCAGTACTTC. This sequence encodes CASSPTSGHYEQYF.

This clone was found once. The chain carries TRBV7-3 and TRBJ2-7; 7 positions agree with TRBD2. Trimming removed 5 bases from V and 5 bases from J; junction bases left unmatched: 9. The CDR3 has 14 amino acids. CDR1 is SGHTA and CDR2 is FQGTGA in the germline V gene. CDR3 loop: CASSPGLVRNEQYF. Here the CDR3 DNA reads TGTGCCAGCAGCCCCGGACTAGTTCGGAACGAGCAGTACTTC.

This chain connects TRBV5-6 to TRBJ2-5; 7 bases fit TRBD2. The CDR3 sequence is 17 residues long. V lost 0 bases to trimming and J lost 4 bases; unmatched junction nucleotides: 12. The V gene's germline CDR1 is SGHDT and CDR2 YYEEEE. CDR3 amino acids: CASSLVYGGSQAETQYF. CDR3 bases: TGTGCCAGCAGCTTGGTGTATGGCGGGAGTCAAGCAGAGACCCAGTACTTC.

The V gene is TRBV30, the J gene TRBJ2-7, with TRBD2 matching 9 bases. The CDR3 length is 15 residues. The V gene end was trimmed by 4 bases and the J gene end by 0 bases; junction bases not matched to a gene: 7. Germline CDR1 GTSNPN, CDR2 SVGIG (reference sequence). CDR3 loop: CAWTREGLSSYEQYF. The CDR3 DNA sequence: TGTGCCTGGACGCGGGAGGGGTTAAGCTCCTACGAGCAGTACTTC.

CDR3 in amino acids: CASSPTSGQAFHEQFF. CDR3 in DNA: TGTGCCAGCAGCCCTACTAGCGGGCAGGCTTTCCATGAGCAGTTCTTC. The chain links TRBV7-2 to TRBJ2-1; 9 bases align to TRBD2. V was clipped by 5 bases and J by 8 bases; unmatched bases: 13. The CDR3 runs 16 residues. Germline CDR1 is SGHTA and CDR2 is FQGNSA.

The chain links TRBV6-5 to TRBJ2-5; the D gene is possibly TRBD2 (6 bases). This CDR3 has 13 residues. CDR1 is MNHEY, CDR2 SVGAGI, per germline. The ends were cut back, 3 bases at V and 4 bases at J, with 9 bases in the middle. The CDR3 nucleotides are TGTGCCAGCAGTTATTTCGGGGGAGAGACCCAGTACTTC. Translated: CASSYFGGETQYF.

This clone was picked up one time. This sequence joins TRBV5-1 and TRBJ2-7; D possibly corresponds to TRBD2 (6 bases). Germline V gene lookup returns CDR1 SGHRS and CDR2 YFSETQ. V was clipped by 0 bases and J by 0 bases, with 10 bases between them. The CDR3 loop spans 15 amino acids. The CDR3 DNA is TGCGCCAGCAGCTTGGTGGGGGAGGACTCCTACGAGCAGTACTTC. The encoded protein is CASSLVGEDSYEQYF.

The V and J genes are TRBV5-4 and TRBJ2-2; 10 nucleotides match TRBD2. The CDR3 runs 17 residues. Germline V gene data show CDR1 as SGHNT and CDR2 as YYREEE (reference sequence). Trimming removed 0 bases from V and 6 bases from J; junction bases left unmatched: 8. The CDR3 spells CASSLEQLAGLPGELFF. The CDR3 bases are TGTGCCAGCAGCTTGGAACAACTAGCGGGACTCCCCGGGGAGCTGTTTTTT.

This chain connects TRBV30 to TRBJ1-2; D is uncertain. Germline CDR1 and CDR2: GTSNPN and SVGIG (reference sequence). Deletions cut 4 bases from V and 1 base from J, with 4 bases between. The CDR3 is made up of 11 amino acids. The CDR3 DNA is TGTGCCTGGATCGGTAACTATGGCTACACCTTC. Protein sequence: CAWIGNYGYTF.

J is TRBJ2-5 and V is TRBV10-3, with TRBD2 matching over 9 bases. The germline CDR1 and CDR2 sequences are ENHRY and SYGVKD. V shed 3 bases, J shed 4 bases, and the junction held 3 bases outside the gene matches. The CDR3 is made up of 14 amino acids. The CDR3, as DNA: TGTGCCATCAGTGAAGGCGGGAGGGGAGAGACCCAGTACTTC. The encoded protein is CAISEGGRGETQYF.

The rearrangement uses TRBV21-1 and TRBJ2-3; the table calls TRBD2, which could not be checked here. TRBV21-1 is listed as a pseudogene. This CDR3 spans 16 amino acids. The chain's CDR3 is CASTRTSGRAGDTQYF. Here the CDR3 DNA reads TGTGCCAGCACCAGGACTAGCGGGAGGGCCGGGGATACGCAGTATTTT.

The chain is built from TRBV10-3 and TRBJ2-2, with TRBD2 identical over 7 bases. The CDR3 spans 11 residues. Germline trimming cut 11 bases from V and 6 bases from J; bases unmatched to any gene: 3. CDR1 is ENHRY, CDR2 SYGVKD, per germline. This chain's CDR3 is CAGGDPGELFF. The CDR3 DNA follows: TGTGCCGGGGGGGACCCCGGGGAGCTGTTTTTT.

This chain uses TRBV9 with TRBJ2-1; D might be TRBD1 (5 bases). Trimming removed 7 bases from V and 6 bases from J, with 8 bases in between. The CDR3 has 11 residues. Germline CDR1 reads SGDLS; CDR2 reads YYNGEE. This CDR3 reads CASQGGNEQFF. The CDR3 DNA is TGTGCCAGCCAGGGTGGCAATGAGCAGTTCTTC.

This clone showed up just once. The chain carries TRBV28 and TRBJ2-1; weak D call: TRBD2 (6 bases). With 8 bases removed from V and 0 bases from J, the gap between germline ends came to 11 bases. Germline CDR1 reads MDHEN; CDR2 reads SYDVKM. The CDR3 loop spans 14 amino acids. The CDR3 protein is CASDPSVSYNEQFF. In nucleotides, the CDR3 is TGTGCCAGCGATCCTAGCGTCTCCTACAATGAGCAGTTCTTC.

This chain uses TRBV9 with TRBJ2-2, with 7 bases aligning to TRBD2. The ends lost 2 bases at V and 2 bases at J; junction bases unmatched: 6. This CDR3 comprises 16 residues. Germline V gene sequence: CDR1 SGDLS, CDR2 YYNGEE. The CDR3 here is CASSVLQTSNTGELFF. The CDR3 DNA follows: TGTGCCAGCAGCGTCCTACAGACTAGCAACACCGGGGAGCTGTTTTTT. The variable domain in full, with the rest retrieved from reference TRBV9 and TRBJ2-2, is DSGVTQTPKHLITATGQRVTLRCSPRSGDLSVYWYQQSLDQGLQFLIQYYNGEERAKGNILERFSAQQFPDLHSELNLSSLELGDSALYFCASSVLQTSNTGELFFGEGSRLTVL.

This sequence joins TRBV7-6 and TRBJ2-2, with D perhaps TRBD2 (5 bases). Germline CDR1 and CDR2: SGHVS and FNYEAQ. This CDR3 has 16 residues. V shed 3 bases and J shed 0 bases, with 11 bases lying between them. In DNA form, the CDR3 reads TGTGCCAGCAGCTTTACTAGATTCTCGAACACCGGGGAGCTGTTTTTT. The encoded protein is CASSFTRFSNTGELFF.

The V gene is TRBV6-1, the J gene TRBJ1-2; 8 bases line up with TRBD1. The CDR3 has 13 amino acids. Germline V gene lookup returns CDR1 MNHNS and CDR2 SASEGT. Germline trimming cut 3 bases from V and 7 bases from J; bases unmatched to any gene: 4. Written as DNA, the CDR3 is TGTGCCAGCAGTGACCTAGACAGGGGTGGCTACACCTTC. Translated: CASSDLDRGGYTF.

CDR3 sequence reads: CASSEDRGLYEQYF. CDR3 bases: TGTGCCAGCAGCGAGGACAGGGGGCTCTACGAGCAGTACTTC. The chain carries TRBV7-6 and TRBJ2-7; 11 positions match TRBD1. The CDR3 totals 14 residues. J lost 3 bases, V lost 5 bases, and 3 bases had no gene match. Per the germline V gene, CDR1 is SGHVS and CDR2 is FNYEAQ.